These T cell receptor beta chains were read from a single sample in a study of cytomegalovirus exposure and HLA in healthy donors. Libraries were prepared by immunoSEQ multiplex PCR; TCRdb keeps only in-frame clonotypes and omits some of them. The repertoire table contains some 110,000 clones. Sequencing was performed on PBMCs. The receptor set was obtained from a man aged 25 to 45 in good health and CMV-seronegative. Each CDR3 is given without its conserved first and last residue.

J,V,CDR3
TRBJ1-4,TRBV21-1,ARLELFEKLF
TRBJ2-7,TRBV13,ASSLVLAEQY
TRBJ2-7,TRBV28,ASRRDSTWREQY
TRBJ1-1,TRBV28,ASSPVQGEGAEAF
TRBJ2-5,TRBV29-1,SVEEGSAGKTQY
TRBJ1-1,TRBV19,ASSIGGIEAF
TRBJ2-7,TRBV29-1,SVESQREDAYEQY
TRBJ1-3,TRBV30,AWSLQAGNTIY
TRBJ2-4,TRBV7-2,ASSLGGPLAKNIQY
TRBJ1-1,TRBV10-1,ASTTGGEGEFEAF
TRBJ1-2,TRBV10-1,ASSEDTGGLKGYT
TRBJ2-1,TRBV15,ATSRAASGSHEQF
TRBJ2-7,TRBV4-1,ASSHPGTAGAYEQY
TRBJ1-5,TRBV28,ASSPPLQGYSNQPQH
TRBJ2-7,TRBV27,ASSLGQGAYEQY
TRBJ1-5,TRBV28,ASSPGTGGDQPQH
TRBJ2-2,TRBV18,ASSDFTGGVTGELF
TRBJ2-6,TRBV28,ASSLGDSWEANVLT
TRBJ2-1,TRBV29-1,SLGNSGSGAEQF
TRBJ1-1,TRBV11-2,ASSSPREWNTEAF
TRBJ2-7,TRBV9,ASSVGLAGGYEQY
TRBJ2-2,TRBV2,ASSPAALLAATGELF
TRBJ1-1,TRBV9,ASSVGTGAKNTEAF
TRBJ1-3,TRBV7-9,ASRAQGTSSGNTIY
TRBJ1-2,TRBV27,ASRSSPGDYGYT
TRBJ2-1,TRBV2,ASSERGLVAYNEQF
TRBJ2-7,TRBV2,ASSLYSGSSYEQY
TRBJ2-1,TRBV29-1,SVEDLGYNEQF
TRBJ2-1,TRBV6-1,ASSPEASGSDEQF
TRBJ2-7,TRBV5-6,ASSLNSYEQY
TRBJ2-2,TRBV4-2,ASSLESGTRGLGNTGELF
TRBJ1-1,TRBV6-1,ASGPLNTEAF
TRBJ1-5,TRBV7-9,ASSLTANQPQH
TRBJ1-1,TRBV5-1,ASIDDRLTEAF
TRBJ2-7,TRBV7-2,ASSLWLAEGNEQY
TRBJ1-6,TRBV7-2,ASSLVLTWTLGSPLH
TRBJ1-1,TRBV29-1,SVEDRAVMNTEAF